This T cell receptor (beta chain) derives from a study of shared clonotypes between healthy human individuals. Study in general: Each donor contributed plates that comprised three CD4 naive, three CD4 memory, two CD8 naive and one CD8 memory. Findings and limits, study-wide: It was only blood that was sampled, and tissue repertoires likely differ. Sequencing of the sorted subsets was shown by rarefaction to be incomplete despite large depth.

As handled by the study authors: Filtering was not the same, since immunoSEQ gave junction-only sequences without quality scores. Clones were sequenced by immunoSEQ multiplex PCR, and TCRdb holds only the in-frame ones, with some missing. Clonal size and the V and J genes are those of that table, whereas D and trimming came from the DNA. The table shows about 730,000 clones, with about two thirds occurring only once. Comments on this clone: Its antigen is not known. This sample includes further DNA sequences coding for the same CDR3.

The CDR3 runs 14 residues. From germline, CDR1 is SQVTM and CDR2 ANQGSEA. V was trimmed by 0 bases and J by 2 bases, leaving 11 bases between them. This receptor was obtained from a woman younger than 45 in good health. The gene calls are TRBV29-1 and TRBJ2-7, with no clear D. The sample taken for sequencing was memory CD4+ T cells sorted from blood. Subset described: CD45RA-negative fraction. DNA for the CDR3: TGCAGCGTTGAAGATCGGGCTGGAACCTACGAGCAGTACTTC. Translated, it gives CSVEDRAGTYEQYF.